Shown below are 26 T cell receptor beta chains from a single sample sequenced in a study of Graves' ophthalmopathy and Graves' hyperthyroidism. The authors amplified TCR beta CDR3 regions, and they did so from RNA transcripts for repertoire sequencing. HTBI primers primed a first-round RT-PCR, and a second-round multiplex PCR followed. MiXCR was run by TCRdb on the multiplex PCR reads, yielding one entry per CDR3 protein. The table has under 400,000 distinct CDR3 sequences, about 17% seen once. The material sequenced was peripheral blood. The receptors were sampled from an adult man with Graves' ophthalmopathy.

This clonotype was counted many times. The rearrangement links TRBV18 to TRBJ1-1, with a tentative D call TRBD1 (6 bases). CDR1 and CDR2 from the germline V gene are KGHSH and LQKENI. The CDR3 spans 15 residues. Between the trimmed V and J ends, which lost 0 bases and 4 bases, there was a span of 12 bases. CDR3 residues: CASSPPVGAATEAFF. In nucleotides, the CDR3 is TGTGCCAGCTCACCACCTGTGGGGGCGGCCACTGAAGCTTTCTTT.

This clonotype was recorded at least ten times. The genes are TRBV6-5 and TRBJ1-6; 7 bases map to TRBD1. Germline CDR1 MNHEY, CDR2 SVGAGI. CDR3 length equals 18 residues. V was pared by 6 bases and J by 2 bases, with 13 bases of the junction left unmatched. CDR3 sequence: CASSPITGVRPYNSPLHF. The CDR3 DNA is TGTGCCAGCAGCCCCATTACAGGGGTACGACCCTATAATTCACCCCTCCACTTT.

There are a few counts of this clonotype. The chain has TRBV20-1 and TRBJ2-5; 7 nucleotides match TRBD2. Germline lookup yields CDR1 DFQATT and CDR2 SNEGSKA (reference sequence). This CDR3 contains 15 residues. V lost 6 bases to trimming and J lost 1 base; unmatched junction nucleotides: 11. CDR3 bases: TGCAGTGCCAGTCCCCCGGCTAGCGGCCAAGAGACCCAGTACTTC. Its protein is CSASPPASGQETQYF.

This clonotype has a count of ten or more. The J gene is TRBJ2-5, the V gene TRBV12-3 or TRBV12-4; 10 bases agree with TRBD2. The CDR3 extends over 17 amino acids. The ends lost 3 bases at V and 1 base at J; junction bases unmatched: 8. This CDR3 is CASSLLALAGAQETQYF. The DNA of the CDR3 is TGTGCCAGCAGTTTGTTGGCTCTAGCGGGGGCCCAAGAGACCCAGTACTTC.

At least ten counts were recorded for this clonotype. Here the CDR3 DNA reads TGTGCCAGCAGTTGGCCAAACAGGGTCGCTGAAGCTTTCTTT. This sequence encodes CASSWPNRVAEAFF. The rearrangement joins TRBV12-3 or TRBV12-4 to TRBJ1-1, with a tentative D call TRBD1 (6 bases). Trimming cost V 4 bases and J 6 bases, with 15 bases left between them. The CDR3 is made up of 14 amino acids.

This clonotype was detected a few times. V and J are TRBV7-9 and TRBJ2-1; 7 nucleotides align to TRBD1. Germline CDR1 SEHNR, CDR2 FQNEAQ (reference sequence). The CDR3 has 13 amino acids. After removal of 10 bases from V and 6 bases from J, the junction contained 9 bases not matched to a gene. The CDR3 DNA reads TGTGCCATCCCCCGGGACAGAATCAATGAGCAGTTCTTC. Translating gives CAIPRDRINEQFF.

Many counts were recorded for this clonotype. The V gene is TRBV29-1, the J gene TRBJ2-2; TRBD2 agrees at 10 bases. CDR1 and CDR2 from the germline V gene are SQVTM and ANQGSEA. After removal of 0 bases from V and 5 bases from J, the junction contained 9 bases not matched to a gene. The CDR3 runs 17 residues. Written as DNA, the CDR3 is TGCAGCGTTGAAGATCGGGTTAGCGGGGGGAGAACCGGGGAGCTGTTTTTT. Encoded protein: CSVEDRVSGGRTGELFF.

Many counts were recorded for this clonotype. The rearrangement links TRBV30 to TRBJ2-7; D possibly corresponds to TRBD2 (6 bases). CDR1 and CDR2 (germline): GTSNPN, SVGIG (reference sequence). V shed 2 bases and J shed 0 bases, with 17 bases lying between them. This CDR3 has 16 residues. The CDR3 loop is CAWSQPLGGVSYEQYF. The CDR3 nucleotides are TGTGCCTGGAGTCAACCCTTGGGGGGAGTCTCCTACGAGCAGTACTTC.

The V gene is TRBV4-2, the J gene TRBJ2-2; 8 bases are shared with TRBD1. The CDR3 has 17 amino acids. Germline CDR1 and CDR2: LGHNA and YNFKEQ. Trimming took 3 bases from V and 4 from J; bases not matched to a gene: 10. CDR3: CASSHPGQEYGTGELFF. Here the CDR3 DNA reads TGTGCCAGCAGCCACCCGGGACAGGAGTATGGCACCGGGGAGCTGTTTTTT.

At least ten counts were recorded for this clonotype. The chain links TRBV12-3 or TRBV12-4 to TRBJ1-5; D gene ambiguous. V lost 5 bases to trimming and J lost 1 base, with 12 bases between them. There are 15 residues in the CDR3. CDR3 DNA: TGTGCCAGCAGTACGACACAAGTAAGCAATCAGCCCCAGCATTTT. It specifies CASSTTQVSNQPQHF.

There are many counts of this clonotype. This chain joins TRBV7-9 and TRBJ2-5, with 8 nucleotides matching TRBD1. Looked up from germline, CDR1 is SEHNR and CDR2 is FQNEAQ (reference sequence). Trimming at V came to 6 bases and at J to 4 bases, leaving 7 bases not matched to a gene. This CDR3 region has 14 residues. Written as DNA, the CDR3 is TGTGCCAGCAGGGACAGGGTCGGTTTAGAGACCCAGTACTTC. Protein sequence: CASRDRVGLETQYF.

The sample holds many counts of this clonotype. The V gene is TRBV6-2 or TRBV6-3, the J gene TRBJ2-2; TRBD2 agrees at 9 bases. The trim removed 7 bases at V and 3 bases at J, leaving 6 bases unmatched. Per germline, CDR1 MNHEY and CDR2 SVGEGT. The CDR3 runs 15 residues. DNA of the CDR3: TGTGCCAGCAACCCTAGCGGGATCGACACCGGGGAGCTGTTTTTT. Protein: CASNPSGIDTGELFF.

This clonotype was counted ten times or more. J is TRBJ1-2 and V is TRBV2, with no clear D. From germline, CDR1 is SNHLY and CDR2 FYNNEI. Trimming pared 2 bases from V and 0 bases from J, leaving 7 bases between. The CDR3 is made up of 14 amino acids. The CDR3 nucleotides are TGTGCCAGCAGTGAACTCCAGTCTAACTATGGCTACACCTTC. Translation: CASSELQSNYGYTF.

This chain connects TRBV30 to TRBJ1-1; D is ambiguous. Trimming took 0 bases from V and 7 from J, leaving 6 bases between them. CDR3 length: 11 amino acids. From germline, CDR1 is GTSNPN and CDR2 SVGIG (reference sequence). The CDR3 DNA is TGTGCCTGGAGTGTACGGCTTGAAGCTTTCTTT. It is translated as CAWSVRLEAFF.

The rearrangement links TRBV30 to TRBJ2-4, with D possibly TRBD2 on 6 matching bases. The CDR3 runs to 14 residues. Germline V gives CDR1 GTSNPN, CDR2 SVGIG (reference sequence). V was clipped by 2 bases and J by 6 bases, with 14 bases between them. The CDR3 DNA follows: TGTGCCTGGAGTATCCAGGGAGGCGGAAACATTCAGTACTTC. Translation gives CAWSIQGGGNIQYF. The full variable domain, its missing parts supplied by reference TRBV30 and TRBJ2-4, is SQTIHQWPATLVQPVGSPLSLECTVEGTSNPNLYWYRQAAGRGLQLLFYSVGIGQISSEVPQNLSASRPQDRQFILSSKKLLLSDSGFYLCAWSIQGGGNIQYFGAGTRLSVL.

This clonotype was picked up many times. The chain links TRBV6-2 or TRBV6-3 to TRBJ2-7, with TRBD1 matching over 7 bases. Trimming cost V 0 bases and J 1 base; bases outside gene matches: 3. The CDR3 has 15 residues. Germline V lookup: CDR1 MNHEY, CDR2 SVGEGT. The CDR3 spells CASSYSGRGSYEQYF. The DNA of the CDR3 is TGTGCCAGCAGTTACTCGGGCAGGGGGTCCTACGAGCAGTACTTC.

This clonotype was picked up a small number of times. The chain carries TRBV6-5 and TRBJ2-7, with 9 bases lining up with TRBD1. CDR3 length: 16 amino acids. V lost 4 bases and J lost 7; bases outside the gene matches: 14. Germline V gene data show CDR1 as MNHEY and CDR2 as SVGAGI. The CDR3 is CASSLSILQGAGEQYF. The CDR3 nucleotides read TGTGCCAGCAGTTTATCCATACTACAGGGGGCTGGGGAGCAGTACTTC.

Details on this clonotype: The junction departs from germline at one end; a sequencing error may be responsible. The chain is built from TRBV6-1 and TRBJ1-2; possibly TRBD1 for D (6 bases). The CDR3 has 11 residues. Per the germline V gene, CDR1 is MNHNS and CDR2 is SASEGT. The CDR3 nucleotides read TGTGCCAGCAGGGAAGGGGGTGGCTACACCTTC. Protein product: CASREGGGYTF.

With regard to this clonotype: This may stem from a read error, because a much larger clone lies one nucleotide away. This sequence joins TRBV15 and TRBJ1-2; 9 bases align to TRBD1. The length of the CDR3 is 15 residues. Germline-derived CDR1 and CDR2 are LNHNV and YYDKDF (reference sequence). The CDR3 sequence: CVTSPRRDRANGYTF. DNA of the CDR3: TGTGTCACCAGCCCGCGCCGGGACAGGGCAAATGGCTACACCTTC.

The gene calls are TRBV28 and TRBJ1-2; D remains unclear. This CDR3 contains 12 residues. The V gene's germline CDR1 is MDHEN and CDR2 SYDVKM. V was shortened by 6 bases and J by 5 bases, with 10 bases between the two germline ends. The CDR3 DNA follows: TGTGCCAGCAGCCTGAAGGTTTATGGCTACACCTTC. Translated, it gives CASSLKVYGYTF.

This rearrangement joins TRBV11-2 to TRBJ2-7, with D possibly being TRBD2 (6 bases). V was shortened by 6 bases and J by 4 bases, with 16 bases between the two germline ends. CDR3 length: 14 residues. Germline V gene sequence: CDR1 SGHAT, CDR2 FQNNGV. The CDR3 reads CASRPRLDRYEQYF. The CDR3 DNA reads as TGTGCCAGCAGACCCAGACTAGATAGATACGAGCAGTACTTC. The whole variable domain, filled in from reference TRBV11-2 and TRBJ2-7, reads EAGVAQSPRYKIIEKRQSVAFWCNPISGHATLYWYQQILGQGPKLLIQFQNNGVVDDSQLPKDRFSAERLKGVDSTLKIQPAKLEDSAVYLCASRPRLDRYEQYFGPGTRLTVT.

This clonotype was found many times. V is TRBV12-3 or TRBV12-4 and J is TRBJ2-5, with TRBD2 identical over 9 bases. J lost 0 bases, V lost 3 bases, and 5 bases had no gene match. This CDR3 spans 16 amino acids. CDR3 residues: CASSFPSGEYQETQYF. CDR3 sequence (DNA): TGTGCCAGCAGTTTCCCTAGCGGGGAGTACCAAGAGACCCAGTACTTC.

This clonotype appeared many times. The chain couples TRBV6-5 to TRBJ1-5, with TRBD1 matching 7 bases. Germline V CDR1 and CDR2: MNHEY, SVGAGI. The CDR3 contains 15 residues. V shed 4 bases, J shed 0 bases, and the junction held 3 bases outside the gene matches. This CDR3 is CASSSDRNSNQPQHF. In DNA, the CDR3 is TGTGCCAGCAGTTCGGACAGGAATAGCAATCAGCCCCAGCATTTT.

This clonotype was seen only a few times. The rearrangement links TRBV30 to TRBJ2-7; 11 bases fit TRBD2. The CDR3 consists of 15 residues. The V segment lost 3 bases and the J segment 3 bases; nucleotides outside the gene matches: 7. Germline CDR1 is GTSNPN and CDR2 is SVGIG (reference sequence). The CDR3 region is CAWRPRLAGFYEQYF. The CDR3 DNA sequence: TGTGCCTGGAGGCCGAGACTAGCGGGATTCTACGAGCAGTACTTC.

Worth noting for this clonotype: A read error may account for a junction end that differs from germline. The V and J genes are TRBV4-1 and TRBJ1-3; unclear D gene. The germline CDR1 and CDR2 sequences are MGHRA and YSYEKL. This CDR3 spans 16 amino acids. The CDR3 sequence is CAISQVRSFSGNTIYF. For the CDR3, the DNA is TGCGCCATCAGCCAAGTAAGAAGCTTCTCTGGAAACACCATATATTTT.

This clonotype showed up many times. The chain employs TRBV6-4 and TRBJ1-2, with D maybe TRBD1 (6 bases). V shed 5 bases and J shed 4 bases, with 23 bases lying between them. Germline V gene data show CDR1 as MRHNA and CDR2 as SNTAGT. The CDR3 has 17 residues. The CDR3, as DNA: TGTGCCAGCAGTACACCGGGCGCCAGGGGTTGGACCTATGGCTACACCTTC. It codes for CASSTPGARGWTYGYTF.